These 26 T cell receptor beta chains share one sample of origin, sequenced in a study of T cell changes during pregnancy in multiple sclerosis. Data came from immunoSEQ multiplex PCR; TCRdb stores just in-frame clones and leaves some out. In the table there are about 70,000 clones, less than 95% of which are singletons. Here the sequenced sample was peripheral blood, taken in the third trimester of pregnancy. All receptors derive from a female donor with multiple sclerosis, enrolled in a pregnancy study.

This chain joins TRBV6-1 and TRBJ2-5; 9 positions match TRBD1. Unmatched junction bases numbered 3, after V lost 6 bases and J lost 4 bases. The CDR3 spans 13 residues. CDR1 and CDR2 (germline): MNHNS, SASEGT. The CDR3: CASRDRGRETQYF. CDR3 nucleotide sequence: TGTGCCAGCAGGGACAGGGGCAGAGAGACCCAGTACTTC.

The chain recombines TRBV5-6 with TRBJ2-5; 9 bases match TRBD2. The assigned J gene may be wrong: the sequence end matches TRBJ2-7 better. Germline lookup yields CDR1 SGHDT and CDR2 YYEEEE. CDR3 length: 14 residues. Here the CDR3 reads CASSWLAGPYEQYF. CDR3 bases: TGTGCCAGCAGCTGGCTAGCGGGGCCCTACGAGCAGTACTTC.

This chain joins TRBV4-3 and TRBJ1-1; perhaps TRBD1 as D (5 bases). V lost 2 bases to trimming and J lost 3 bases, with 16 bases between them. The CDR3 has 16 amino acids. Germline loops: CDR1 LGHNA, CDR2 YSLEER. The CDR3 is CASSQTVEGWDTEAFF. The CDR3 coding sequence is TGCGCCAGCAGCCAAACCGTGGAGGGGTGGGACACTGAAGCTTTCTTT.

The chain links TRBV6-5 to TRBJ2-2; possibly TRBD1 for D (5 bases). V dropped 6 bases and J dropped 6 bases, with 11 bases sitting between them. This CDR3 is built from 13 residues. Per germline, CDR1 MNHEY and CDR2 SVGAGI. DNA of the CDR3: TGTGCCAGCAGCATGACAGTCGCCGGGGAGCTGTTTTTT. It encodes CASSMTVAGELFF.

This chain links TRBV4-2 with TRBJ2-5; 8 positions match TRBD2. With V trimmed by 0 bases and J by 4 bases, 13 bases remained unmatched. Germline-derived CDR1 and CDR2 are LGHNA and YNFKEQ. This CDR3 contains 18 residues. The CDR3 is CASSQDGRGGAQVETQYF. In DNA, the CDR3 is TGTGCCAGCAGCCAAGACGGTCGGGGGGGGGCCCAAGTAGAGACCCAGTACTTC.

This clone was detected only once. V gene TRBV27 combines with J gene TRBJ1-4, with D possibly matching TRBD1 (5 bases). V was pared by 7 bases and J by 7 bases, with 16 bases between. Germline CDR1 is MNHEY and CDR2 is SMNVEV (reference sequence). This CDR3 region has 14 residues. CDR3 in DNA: TGTGCCAGCATCCCGGGACTCGGGGGTGAAAAACTGTTTTTT. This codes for CASIPGLGGEKLFF.

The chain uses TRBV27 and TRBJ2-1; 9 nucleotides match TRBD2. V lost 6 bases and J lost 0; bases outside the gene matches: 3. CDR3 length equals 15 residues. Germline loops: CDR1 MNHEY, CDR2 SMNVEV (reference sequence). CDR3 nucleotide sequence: TGTGCCAGCAGGCGGGGGGGGAGCTCCTACAATGAGCAGTTCTTC. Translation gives CASRRGGSSYNEQFF.

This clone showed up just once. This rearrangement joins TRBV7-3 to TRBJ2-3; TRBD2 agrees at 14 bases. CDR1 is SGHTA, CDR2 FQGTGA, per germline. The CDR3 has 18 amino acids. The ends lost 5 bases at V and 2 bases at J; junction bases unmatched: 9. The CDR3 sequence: CASSPWGTSGRTTDTQYF. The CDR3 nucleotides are TGTGCCAGCAGCCCTTGGGGGACTAGCGGGAGAACCACAGATACGCAGTATTTT.

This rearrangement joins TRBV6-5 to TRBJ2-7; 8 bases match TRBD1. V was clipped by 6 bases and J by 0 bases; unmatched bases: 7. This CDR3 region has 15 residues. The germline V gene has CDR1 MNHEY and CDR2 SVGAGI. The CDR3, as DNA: TGTGCCAGCAGACGCCGGGACAGGTCCTCCTACGAGCAGTACTTC. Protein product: CASRRRDRSSYEQYF.

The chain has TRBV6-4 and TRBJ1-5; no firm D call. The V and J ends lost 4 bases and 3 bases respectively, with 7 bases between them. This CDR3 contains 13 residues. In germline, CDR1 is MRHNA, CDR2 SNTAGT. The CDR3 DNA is TGTGCCAGCAGTGCCCCTTTCAATCAGCCCCAGCATTTT. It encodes CASSAPFNQPQHF.

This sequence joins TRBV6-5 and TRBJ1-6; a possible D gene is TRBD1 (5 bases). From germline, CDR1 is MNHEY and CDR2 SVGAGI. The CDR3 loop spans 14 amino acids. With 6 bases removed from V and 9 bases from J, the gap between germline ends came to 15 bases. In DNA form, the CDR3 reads TGTGCCAGCAGAAGACAGACTCCTGGTTCACCCCTCCACTTT. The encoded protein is CASRRQTPGSPLHF.

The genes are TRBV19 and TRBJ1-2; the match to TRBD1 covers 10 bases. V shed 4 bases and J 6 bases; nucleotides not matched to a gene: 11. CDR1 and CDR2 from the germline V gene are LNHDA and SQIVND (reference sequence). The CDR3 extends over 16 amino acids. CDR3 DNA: TGTGCCAGTAGTAACCCCCGGACAGGGGGTCCAGATGGCTACACCTTC. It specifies CASSNPRTGGPDGYTF.

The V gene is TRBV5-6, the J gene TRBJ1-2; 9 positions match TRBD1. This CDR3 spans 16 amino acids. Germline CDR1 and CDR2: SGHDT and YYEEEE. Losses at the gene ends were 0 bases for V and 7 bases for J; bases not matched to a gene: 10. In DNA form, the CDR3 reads TGTGCCAGCAGCTTGGAGAGAAACAGGGGGCGGGTTGGCTACACCTTC. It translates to CASSLERNRGRVGYTF.

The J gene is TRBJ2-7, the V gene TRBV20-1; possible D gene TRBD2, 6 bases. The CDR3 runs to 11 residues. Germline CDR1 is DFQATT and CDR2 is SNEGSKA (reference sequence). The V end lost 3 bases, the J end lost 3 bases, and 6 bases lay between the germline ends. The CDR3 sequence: CSARRDYEQYF. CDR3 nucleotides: TGCAGTGCTAGGCGGGACTACGAGCAGTACTTC.

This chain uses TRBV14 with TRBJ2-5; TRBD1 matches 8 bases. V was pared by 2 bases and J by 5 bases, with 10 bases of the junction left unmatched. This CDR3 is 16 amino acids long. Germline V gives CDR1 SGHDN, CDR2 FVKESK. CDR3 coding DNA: TGTGCCAGCAGCCAAAGAATATCAGGGGGCAGGGAGACCCAGTACTTC. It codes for CASSQRISGGRETQYF.

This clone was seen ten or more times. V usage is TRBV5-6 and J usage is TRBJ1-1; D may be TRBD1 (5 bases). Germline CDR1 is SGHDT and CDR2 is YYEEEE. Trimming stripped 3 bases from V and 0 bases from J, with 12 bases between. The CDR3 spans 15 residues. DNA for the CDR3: TGTGCCAGCAGCTCGGAGGGGTTAGTGAACACTGAAGCTTTCTTT. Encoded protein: CASSSEGLVNTEAFF.

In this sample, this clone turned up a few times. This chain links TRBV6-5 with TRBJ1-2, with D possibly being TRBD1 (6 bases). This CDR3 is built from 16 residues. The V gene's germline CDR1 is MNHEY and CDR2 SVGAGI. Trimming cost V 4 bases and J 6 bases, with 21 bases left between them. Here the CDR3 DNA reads TGTGCCAGCAGTTCCCTCCTACTCGGGACAATCCATGGCTACACCTTC. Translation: CASSSLLLGTIHGYTF.

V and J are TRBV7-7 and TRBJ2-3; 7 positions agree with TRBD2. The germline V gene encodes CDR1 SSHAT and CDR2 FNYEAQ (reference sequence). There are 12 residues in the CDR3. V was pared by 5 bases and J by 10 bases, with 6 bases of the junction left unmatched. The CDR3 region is CASSHARGAQYF. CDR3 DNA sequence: TGTGCCAGCAGCCACGCTCGGGGGGCGCAGTATTTT.

The CDR3 sequence: CASSFRGTGADTQYF. CDR3 in DNA: TGTGCCAGCAGCTTTCGTGGGACAGGGGCAGATACGCAGTATTTT. The genes are TRBV7-9 and TRBJ2-3; 10 bases map to TRBD1. The CDR3 loop spans 15 amino acids. Germline V gene lookup returns CDR1 SEHNR and CDR2 FQNEAQ (reference sequence). V lost 3 bases, J lost 4 bases, and 4 bases stayed unmatched.

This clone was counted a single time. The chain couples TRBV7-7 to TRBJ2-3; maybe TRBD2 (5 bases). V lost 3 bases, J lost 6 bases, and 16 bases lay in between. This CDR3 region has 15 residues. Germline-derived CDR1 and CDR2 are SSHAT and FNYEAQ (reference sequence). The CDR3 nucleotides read TGTGCCAGCAGCTTTGGAGGATCTCCCTCGGATACGCAGTATTTT. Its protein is CASSFGGSPSDTQYF.

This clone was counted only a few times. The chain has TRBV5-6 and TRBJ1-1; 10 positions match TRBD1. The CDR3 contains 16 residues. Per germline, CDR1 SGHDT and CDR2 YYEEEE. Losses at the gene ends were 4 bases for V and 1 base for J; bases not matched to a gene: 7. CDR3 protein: CASSIDRGLRNTEAFF. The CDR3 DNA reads TGTGCCAGCAGCATAGACAGGGGGCTGAGGAACACTGAAGCTTTCTTT.

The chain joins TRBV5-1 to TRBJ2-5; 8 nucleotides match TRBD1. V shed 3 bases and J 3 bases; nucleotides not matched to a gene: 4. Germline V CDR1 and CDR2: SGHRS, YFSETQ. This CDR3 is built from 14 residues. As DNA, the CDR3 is TGCGCCAGCAGCTCCGGGACAGGAGAAGAGACCCAGTACTTC. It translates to CASSSGTGEETQYF. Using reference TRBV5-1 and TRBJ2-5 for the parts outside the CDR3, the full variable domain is KAGVTQTPRYLIKTRGQQVTLSCSPISGHRSVSWYQQTPGQGLQFLFEYFSETQRNKGNFPGRFSGRQFSNSRSEMNVSTLELGDSALYLCASSSGTGEETQYFGPGTRLLVL.

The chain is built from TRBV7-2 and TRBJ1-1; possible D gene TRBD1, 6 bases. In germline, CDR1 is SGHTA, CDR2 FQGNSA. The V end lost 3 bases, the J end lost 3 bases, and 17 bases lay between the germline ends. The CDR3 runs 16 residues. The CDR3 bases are TGTGCCAGCAGCTTTTTCGTGGGGGAGGGGGACACTGAAGCTTTCTTT. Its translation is CASSFFVGEGDTEAFF.

In DNA form, the CDR3 reads TGTGCCAGCACCGAAGGGGGCAGTTATGAAAAACTGTTTTTT. Its protein product is CASTEGGSYEKLFF. This rearrangement joins TRBV7-9 to TRBJ1-4; 7 bases agree with TRBD1. The CDR3 runs 14 residues. Germline CDR1 and CDR2: SEHNR and FQNEAQ (reference sequence). Trimming cost V 7 bases and J 6 bases; bases outside gene matches: 8.

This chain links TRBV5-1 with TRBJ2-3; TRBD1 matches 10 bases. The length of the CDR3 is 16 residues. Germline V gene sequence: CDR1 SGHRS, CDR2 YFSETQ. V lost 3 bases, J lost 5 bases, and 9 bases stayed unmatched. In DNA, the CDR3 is TGCGCCAGCAGCTCCTCTGGGGACAGGGGTGGAGATACGCAGTATTTT. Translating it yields CASSSSGDRGGDTQYF.

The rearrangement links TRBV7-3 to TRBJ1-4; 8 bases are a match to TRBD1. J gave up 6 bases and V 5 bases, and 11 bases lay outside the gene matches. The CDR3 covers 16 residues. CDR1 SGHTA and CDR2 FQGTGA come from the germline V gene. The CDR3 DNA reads TGTGCCAGCAGCACTTCAACAGGGGGGGAGGATGAAAAACTGTTTTTT. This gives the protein CASSTSTGGEDEKLFF.